This T cell receptor (beta chain) originates from a study of PD-1 blockade in classical Hodgkin lymphoma. Study results and caveats: It was CD4+ TCR diversity, not CD8+, that rose significantly by C4D1. Patients starting nivolumab less than 1 year after ASCT had lower diversity and were excluded from later analyses. Possible causes of repertoire differences, disease activity or prior therapy, remain undefined.

As regards this clone: Its antigen is currently unknown.

CDR3 length equals 16 residues. The V end lost 6 bases, the J end lost 0 bases, and 17 bases lay between the germline ends. CDR1 and CDR2 (germline): MNHEY, SMNVEV (reference sequence). In every patient, relapse followed autologous stem cell transplantation, while exposure to brentuximab vedotin differed. Best responses were complete response, partial response or progressive disease. Generated by immunoSEQ multiplex PCR, the TCRdb table keeps only in-frame clones and is missing some. Counted here are about 14,000 clones, around 80% occurring once; the ten biggest clones make up about 4.2%. J is TRBJ1-2 and V is TRBV27; D call uncertain. The sequencing here drew on peripheral blood mononuclear cells (PBMCs), taken at baseline. This clonotype was sampled from a human donor with classical Hodgkin lymphoma. The CDR3: CASRSLKTTANYGYTF. The CDR3 DNA sequence: TGTGCCAGCAGATCCCTCAAGACTACAGCTAACTATGGCTACACCTTC.